This TCR beta chain was captured in a study of T cell changes during pregnancy in multiple sclerosis. Sequencing was performed with immunoSEQ multiplex PCR; in TCRdb, only in-frame clones are kept and a portion is missing. Of 70,000 to 85,000 clones in the sample, about 90% were seen once. V was clipped by 2 bases and J by 4 bases; unmatched bases: 7. Germline loops: CDR1 SGHVS, CDR2 FQNEAQ. The CDR3 sequence is 15 residues long. The receptor was derived from a female donor with multiple sclerosis, enrolled in a pregnancy study. This sequence joins TRBV7-8 and TRBJ2-7; TRBD2 matches 8 bases. Sequencing was performed on peripheral blood, taken before pregnancy. The chain's CDR3 is CASSLSAGGGYEQYF. The DNA for the CDR3 is TGTGCCAGCAGCTTATCGGCGGGAGGAGGATACGAGCAGTACTTC.